The clone carrying this TCR beta chain showed up many times. Its antigen is as yet unknown. Making use of molecular barcodes, quantitative 5'-RACE generated TCR beta libraries. TCRdb itself ran the 5' RACE reads through MiXCR, one entry per CDR3 protein. This sample has roughly 490,000 distinct CDR3 sequences, with approximately 5% found just once. The CDR3 spans 15 residues. Looked up from germline, CDR1 is KGHDR and CDR2 is SFDVKD. V shed 3 bases, J shed 9 bases, and the junction held 6 bases outside the gene matches. This sample is drawn from a study of CD8 T cells in ankylosing spondylitis. Study-wide results and limits: About 8 highly homologous variants made up a TCR beta motif, and this motif appeared characteristic of ankylosing spondylitis blood. Within matched ankylosing spondylitis synovial fluid, disease-linked clones were reportedly significantly enriched. A CD8+ phenotype characterized the disease-linked clones, which were relatively rare in peripheral blood. Earlier authors reported some of these motif variants in reactive arthritis synovial fluid and blood.

The receptor was derived from a male donor with ankylosing spondylitis. The sequenced material came from blood, either unsorted or a sorted T cell fraction (not recorded which). The rearrangement uses TRBV24-1 and TRBJ2-5, with 13 bases matching TRBD2. CDR3 loop: CATSDPGTSGVAQYF. The CDR3 DNA is TGTGCCACCAGTGATCCCGGGACTAGCGGGGTGGCCCAGTACTTC.